The clone carrying this TCR beta chain turned up a few times. Antigen specificity is unknown. The sample originates from a study of beta chain features in type 1 diabetes. Regarding the study as a whole: TCRB CDR3s were moderately but significantly shorter in Type 1 diabetes patients in all four CD4+ subsets.

From germline, CDR1 is MNHEY and CDR2 SVGAGI. V shed 2 bases and J 11 bases; nucleotides not matched to a gene: 7. This CDR3 comprises 14 residues. The investigators reverse transcribed all of the isolated RNA, so they sequenced expressed TCRB transcripts. Here immunoSEQ multiplex PCR was the method, and the copy in TCRdb shows in-frame clones only, minus some. The sample records roughly 14,000 clones, around 63% being singletons. The specimen sequenced was Tregs from blood. The chain is built from TRBV6-5 and TRBJ1-1; the match to TRBD1 covers 11 bases. The sequence derives from a man younger than 40 with type 1 diabetes. The CDR3 sequence is CASSYPWGQGDAFF. Here the CDR3 DNA reads TGTGCCAGCAGTTACCCCTGGGGACAGGGGGATGCTTTCTTT.